The subject of this entry is one TCR beta chain. The data derive from a study of technical replicates of blood from a few donors. The CDR3 length is 12 residues. The junction had 6 bases not matched to a gene; V was cut back by 8 bases and J by 4 bases. Germline-derived CDR1 and CDR2 are GTSNPN and SVGIG (reference sequence). Profiling relied on immunoSEQ multiplex PCR, and the TCRdb table lists in-frame clones only, not all of them. The sample has some 80,000 clones, 94% seen once. The sample taken for sequencing was T cells isolated from PBMCs. V is TRBV30 and J is TRBJ2-7; 9 bases are a match to TRBD2. This clonotype was sampled from a human donor in good health. CDR3 loop: CAGGGEGYEQYF. The CDR3 DNA reads as TGTGCCGGCGGGGGGGAAGGGTACGAGCAGTACTTC.